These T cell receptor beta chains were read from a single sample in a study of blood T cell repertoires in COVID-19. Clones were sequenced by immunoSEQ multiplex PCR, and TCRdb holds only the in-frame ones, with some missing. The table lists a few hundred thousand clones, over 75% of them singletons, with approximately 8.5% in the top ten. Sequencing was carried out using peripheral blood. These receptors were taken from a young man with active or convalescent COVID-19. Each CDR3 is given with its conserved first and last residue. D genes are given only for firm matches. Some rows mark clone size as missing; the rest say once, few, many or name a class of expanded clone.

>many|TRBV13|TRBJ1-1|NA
TGTGCCGTCTCCCTTCGAGGCACTGAAGCTTTCTTT
CAVSLRGTEAFF
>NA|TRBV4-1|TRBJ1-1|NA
TGCGCCAGCAGCCAAGACCTCAGGGGATATTTCTTT
CASSQDLRGYFF
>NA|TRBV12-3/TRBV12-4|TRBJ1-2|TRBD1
TGTGCCAGCCTTCCAGGACAGGGCTATGGCTACACCTTC
CASLPGQGYGYTF
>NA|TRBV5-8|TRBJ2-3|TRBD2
TGTGCCAGCAATATCCCCACGGGGGGGCTTTTATATACGCAGTATTTT
CASNIPTGGLLYTQYF
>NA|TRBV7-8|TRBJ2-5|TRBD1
TGTGCCAGTACTTACAGGACAGGGCCGGAGACCCAGTACTTC
CASTYRTGPETQYF
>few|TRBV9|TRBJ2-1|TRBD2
TGTGCCAGCAGCGTAGAAGGCGGGGGGGCCGATGAGCAGTTCTTC
CASSVEGGGADEQFF
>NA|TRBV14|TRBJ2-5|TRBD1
TGTGCCAGCAGCCAATGGGGACAGGAAGAGACCCAGTACTTC
CASSQWGQEETQYF
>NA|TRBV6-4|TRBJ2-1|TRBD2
TGTGCCAGCAGTTCACTAGCGGGGGGGTTGAATGAGCAGTTCTTC
CASSSLAGGLNEQFF
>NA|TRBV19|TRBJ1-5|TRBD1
TGTGCCAGTAGTGGGACAGGGGCACTGGAGCCCCAGCATTTT
CASSGTGALEPQHF
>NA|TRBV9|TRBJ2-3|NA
TGTGCCAGCAGCGTAGTGCAGGGGGGAACAGATACGCAGTATTTT
CASSVVQGGTDTQYF
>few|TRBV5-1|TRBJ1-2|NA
TGCGCCAGCAGCTTGTTCGGACTCTCAGCTAGCTATGGCTACACCTTC
CASSLFGLSASYGYTF
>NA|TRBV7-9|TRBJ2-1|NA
TGTGCCAGCAGCTCGTCGAGCTCCTACAATGAGCAGTTCTTC
CASSSSSSYNEQFF
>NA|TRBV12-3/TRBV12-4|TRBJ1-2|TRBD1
TGTGCCAGCAGTCCCACAGGGGTTGGTGGCTACACCTTC
CASSPTGVGGYTF
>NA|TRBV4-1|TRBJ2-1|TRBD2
TGCGCCAGCAGCCACAGCGGGGGGCACTCCTACAATGAGCAGTTCTTC
CASSHSGGHSYNEQFF
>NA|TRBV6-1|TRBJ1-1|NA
TGTGCCAGCAGTGAAACCCAGGTAAGGTACACTGAAGCTTTCTTT
CASSETQVRYTEAFF
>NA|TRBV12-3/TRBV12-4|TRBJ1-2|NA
TGTGCCAGCAGTTCCGGTAACTATGGCTACACCTTC
CASSSGNYGYTF
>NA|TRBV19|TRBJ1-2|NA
TGTGCCAGTAGTATGGGGGCCAGCTATGGCTACACCTTC
CASSMGASYGYTF
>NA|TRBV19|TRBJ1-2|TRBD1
TGTGCCAGTAGTATCCGGGACAGGGGTATCCACCTCTATGGCTACACCTTC
CASSIRDRGIHLYGYTF
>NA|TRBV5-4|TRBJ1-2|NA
TGTGCCAGCAGCTTGTACAGGCCCCTTAACTATGGCTACACCTTC
CASSLYRPLNYGYTF
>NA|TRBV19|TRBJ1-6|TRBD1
TGTGCCAGTAGTTCCCAGGGGGTAGATAATTCACCCCTCCACTTT
CASSSQGVDNSPLHF
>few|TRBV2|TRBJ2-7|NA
TGTGCCAGCAGTGTTGACGGGGATACCTCCTACGAGCAGTACTTC
CASSVDGDTSYEQYF
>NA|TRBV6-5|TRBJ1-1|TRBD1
TGTGCCAGCAGTTACTCGTCAGGGGGGACTGAAGCTTTCTTT
CASSYSSGGTEAFF